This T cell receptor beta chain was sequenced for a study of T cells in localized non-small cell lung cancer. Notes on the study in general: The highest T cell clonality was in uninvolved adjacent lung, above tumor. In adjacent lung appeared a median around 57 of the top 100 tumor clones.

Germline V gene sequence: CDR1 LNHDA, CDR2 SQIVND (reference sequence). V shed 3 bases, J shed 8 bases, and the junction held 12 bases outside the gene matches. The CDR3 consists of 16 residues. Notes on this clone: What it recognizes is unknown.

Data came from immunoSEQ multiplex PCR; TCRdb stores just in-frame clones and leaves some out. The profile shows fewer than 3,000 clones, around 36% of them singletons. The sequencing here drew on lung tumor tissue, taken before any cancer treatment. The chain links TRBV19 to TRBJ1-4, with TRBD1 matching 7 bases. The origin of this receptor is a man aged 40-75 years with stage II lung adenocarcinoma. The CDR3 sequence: CASSIKRGRDGEKLFF. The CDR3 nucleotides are TGTGCCAGTAGTATTAAGAGGGGGCGGGACGGAGAAAAACTGTTTTTT.